What follows are 22 T cell receptor beta chains derived from one specimen sequenced in a study of glioma-infiltrating T cells after dendritic cell vaccination. Generated by immunoSEQ multiplex PCR, the TCRdb table keeps only in-frame clones and is missing some. The table includes about 82,000 clones, around nine tenths detected once. The source was blood, collected before dendritic cell vaccination. All receptors derive from a human donor with glioblastoma.

The chain couples TRBV6-1 to TRBJ2-7; maybe TRBD1 (5 bases). V was cut by 3 bases and J by 4 bases, with 7 bases left in between. The CDR3 length is 12 residues. Germline V gene lookup returns CDR1 MNHNS and CDR2 SASEGT. The CDR3 sequence: CASSEDIYEQYF. In DNA form, the CDR3 reads TGTGCCAGCAGTGAGGACATTTACGAGCAGTACTTC.

The V and J genes are TRBV11-2 and TRBJ2-2; 14 bases match TRBD2. The junction had 3 bases not matched to a gene; V was cut back by 4 bases and J by 5 bases. This CDR3 is built from 16 residues. Germline lookup yields CDR1 SGHAT and CDR2 FQNNGV. For the CDR3, the DNA is TGTGCCAGCAGCTCGGGACTAGCGGGAGCAACCGGGGAGCTGTTTTTT. Amino acid sequence: CASSSGLAGATGELFF.

The J gene is TRBJ2-1, the V gene TRBV25-1; 9 nucleotides line up with TRBD1. After removal of 6 bases from V and 3 bases from J, the junction contained 6 bases not matched to a gene. CDR3 length: 15 amino acids. CDR1 and CDR2 from the germline V gene are MGHDK and SYGVNS. The CDR3 region is CASSNRGPGYNEQFF. CDR3 nucleotides: TGTGCCAGCAGCAACAGGGGGCCAGGCTACAATGAGCAGTTCTTC. The full variable domain, rest sourced from reference TRBV25-1 and TRBJ2-1, is EADIYQTPRYLVIGTGKKITLECSQTMGHDKMYWYQQDPGMELHLIHYSYGVNSTEKGDLSSESTVSRIRTEHFPLTLESARPSHTSQYLCASSNRGPGYNEQFFGPGTRLTVL.

This chain connects TRBV5-6 to TRBJ2-5; weak D call: TRBD2 (5 bases). Germline CDR1 reads SGHDT; CDR2 reads YYEEEE. Trimming removed 3 bases at V and 1 base at J, with 13 bases between. This CDR3 is 15 amino acids long. The CDR3: CASSSIQSGQETQYF. The CDR3, as DNA: TGTGCCAGCAGCTCCATTCAGAGCGGCCAAGAGACCCAGTACTTC.

V gene TRBV30 combines with J gene TRBJ1-2, with 7 bases aligning to TRBD1. The V and J ends lost 2 bases and 3 bases, in that order; junction bases with no gene match: 3. This CDR3 is 13 amino acids long. CDR1 and CDR2 (germline): GTSNPN, SVGIG (reference sequence). The CDR3 sequence is CAWSQGGDYGYTF. Written as DNA, the CDR3 is TGTGCCTGGAGTCAGGGGGGTGACTATGGCTACACCTTC.

J is TRBJ2-1 and V is TRBV7-8; 7 bases agree with TRBD1. J was trimmed by 0 bases and V by 5 bases; bases with no gene match: 10. The V gene's germline CDR1 is SGHVS and CDR2 FQNEAQ. The CDR3 is 17 residues long. The CDR3 here is CASSARQGGSSYNEQFF. CDR3 bases: TGTGCCAGCAGCGCTCGACAGGGTGGGAGCTCCTACAATGAGCAGTTCTTC.

This chain links TRBV9 with TRBJ1-2; possibly TRBD1 for D (5 bases). With 7 bases removed from V and 0 bases from J, the gap between germline ends came to 19 bases. Germline-derived CDR1 and CDR2 are SGDLS and YYNGEE. The CDR3 has 16 residues. In DNA, the CDR3 is TGTGCCAGCTCTCCCATGGGGGGTCACCCTAACTATGGCTACACCTTC. It yields the protein CASSPMGGHPNYGYTF.

This chain connects TRBV5-4 to TRBJ2-6, with D perhaps TRBD1 (5 bases). The V end was cut by 0 bases, the J end by 2 bases, with 12 bases between. CDR1 and CDR2 from the germline V gene are SGHNT and YYREEE (reference sequence). CDR3 length: 17 residues. The CDR3 bases are TGTGCCAGCAGCTTGGTAGGTCTAGGGGCTGGGGCCAACGTCCTGACTTTC. Translating gives CASSLVGLGAGANVLTF.

This clone was detected once. The chain uses TRBV9 and TRBJ1-2; D possibly corresponds to TRBD1 (5 bases). The CDR3 has 14 residues. Germline lookup yields CDR1 SGDLS and CDR2 YYNGEE. V was cut by 0 bases and J by 8 bases, with 14 bases left in between. The CDR3 coding sequence is TGTGCCAGCAGCGTAGCACATATGACAGTCGGCTACACCTTC. Its translation is CASSVAHMTVGYTF.

This sequence joins TRBV2 and TRBJ2-5; 8 bases are a match to TRBD2. The germline gives CDR1 SNHLY, CDR2 FYNNEI. Trimming cost V 2 bases and J 5 bases; bases outside gene matches: 10. CDR3 size: 16 residues. The chain's CDR3 is CASSELSGGPEETQYF. The CDR3 bases are TGTGCCAGCAGTGAACTTTCGGGAGGGCCAGAGGAGACCCAGTACTTC.

V usage is TRBV11-3 and J usage is TRBJ2-7; 8 bases match TRBD1. With V trimmed by 5 bases and J by 7 bases, 10 bases remained unmatched. Germline assignment: CDR1 SGHNT and CDR2 YENEEA. This CDR3 is 14 amino acids long. The DNA for the CDR3 is TGTGCCAGCAGCCTCCTTAGAGGGACAGGAGAGCAGTACTTC. Translation gives CASSLLRGTGEQYF. Combining the CDR3 with reference TRBV11-3 and TRBJ2-7 gives the whole variable domain EAGVVQSPRYKIIEKKQPVAFWCNPISGHNTLYWYLQNLGQGPELLIRYENEEAVDDSQLPKDRFSAERLKGVDSTLKIQPAELGDSAVYLCASSLLRGTGEQYFGPGTRLTVT.

The chain is built from TRBV27 and TRBJ1-5, with D possibly being TRBD1 (6 bases). The CDR3 runs to 14 residues. The ends were cut back, 2 bases at V and 4 bases at J, with 9 bases in the middle. The germline V gene has CDR1 MNHEY and CDR2 SMNVEV (reference sequence). CDR3 nucleotides: TGTGCCAGCAGTTTAAAGGACAGTAATCAGCCCCAGCATTTT. Translated: CASSLKDSNQPQHF.

The chain combines TRBV5-1 with TRBJ2-7, with TRBD1 matching 7 bases. Germline CDR1 SGHRS, CDR2 YFSETQ. V was pared by 4 bases and J by 0 bases, with 4 bases of the junction left unmatched. The CDR3 loop spans 14 amino acids. CDR3 nucleotides: TGCGCCAGCAGCGAAGGGGACAGCTCCTACGAGCAGTACTTC. Its translation: CASSEGDSSYEQYF.

The chain combines TRBV5-3 with TRBJ2-1; maybe TRBD2 (6 bases). TRBV5-3 is assigned to the ORF class and has an uncertain function. The CDR3 consists of 14 residues. V shed 2 bases and J shed 5 bases, with 11 bases lying between them. CDR3 protein: CARSFTTRNNEQFF. DNA for the CDR3: TGTGCCAGAAGCTTCACGACTAGGAACAATGAGCAGTTCTTC.

This chain uses TRBV15 with TRBJ1-1; 8 nucleotides agree with TRBD1. This CDR3 has 17 residues. V was pared by 1 base and J by 0 bases, with 7 bases of the junction left unmatched. Looked up from germline, CDR1 is LNHNV and CDR2 is YYDKDF (reference sequence). The CDR3 DNA sequence: TGTGCCACCAGCAGAGTTGGACAGGGACCCATGAACACTGAAGCTTTCTTT. The encoded protein is CATSRVGQGPMNTEAFF.

Written as DNA, the CDR3 is TGTGCCAGCAGTATGACAGGGGCTTCCTCCTACGAGCAGTACTTC. Residues: CASSMTGASSYEQYF. The V call is TRBV6-5, the J call TRBJ2-7; TRBD1 matches at 8 bases. Germline trimming cut 5 bases from V and 0 bases from J; bases unmatched to any gene: 6. Per the germline V gene, CDR1 is MNHEY and CDR2 is SVGAGI. CDR3 length equals 15 residues.

This clone was seen a single time. The V call is TRBV6-1, the J call TRBJ1-5, with 8 bases lining up with TRBD1. The CDR3 totals 14 residues. After removal of 4 bases from V and 5 bases from J, the junction contained 4 bases not matched to a gene. The germline V gene encodes CDR1 MNHNS and CDR2 SASEGT. CDR3 in amino acids: CASSGTGKYQPQHF. The CDR3 coding sequence is TGTGCCAGCAGTGGGACAGGGAAGTATCAGCCCCAGCATTTT.

This clone has a single count. The rearrangement joins TRBV6-5 to TRBJ2-1; 8 positions agree with TRBD2. Trimming took 6 bases from V and 8 from J; bases not matched to a gene: 12. The germline V gene encodes CDR1 MNHEY and CDR2 SVGAGI. CDR3 length: 15 residues. CDR3 nucleotides: TGTGCCAGCAGACCCCCGGCGAGCGGGGGCGATGAGCAGTTCTTC. Encoded protein: CASRPPASGGDEQFF.

The chain joins TRBV12-5 to TRBJ1-1; D is unresolved. Germline V gene data show CDR1 as LGHNT and CDR2 as FRNRAP. The CDR3 is made up of 12 amino acids. V lost 8 bases to trimming and J lost 3 bases, with 10 bases between them. The CDR3 region is CASQQQDTEAFF. CDR3 nucleotides: TGTGCTAGTCAGCAGCAGGACACTGAAGCTTTCTTT.

The V call is TRBV18, the J call TRBJ2-5, with D perhaps TRBD2 (5 bases). Trimming cost V 4 bases and J 2 bases, with 11 bases left between them. The CDR3 covers 14 residues. CDR1 is KGHSH and CDR2 is LQKENI in the germline V gene. CDR3 DNA: TGTGCCAGCTCACTACCGTCGGGACAAGAGACCCAGTACTTC. Amino acid sequence: CASSLPSGQETQYF.

The chain recombines TRBV7-3 with TRBJ1-2, with D tentatively TRBD1 (5 bases). Germline V lookup: CDR1 SGHTA, CDR2 FQGTGA. V was cut by 2 bases and J by 0 bases, with 10 bases left in between. CDR3 length: 15 amino acids. DNA of the CDR3: TGTGCCAGCAGCTTAGGGTCGGGGGCTAACTATGGCTACACCTTC. This codes for CASSLGSGANYGYTF.

The chain recombines TRBV5-1 with TRBJ1-2; D ambiguous. The V end was cut by 2 bases, the J end by 3 bases, with 8 bases between. The CDR3 has 13 amino acids. The V gene's germline CDR1 is SGHRS and CDR2 YFSETQ. In DNA form, the CDR3 reads TGCGCCAGCAGCTTAGGCGGAGACTATGGCTACACCTTC. This sequence encodes CASSLGGDYGYTF.